A selection of T cell receptor beta chains follows, all from one sample in a study of blood T cell repertoires in COVID-19. TCRdb keeps only in-frame clones here, not all; method: immunoSEQ multiplex PCR. The sample lists 150,000 to 200,000 clones; 65% to 85% were seen once. The specimen was PBMCs or T cells enriched from blood (not recorded which). These receptors were collected from an older woman who had recovered from COVID-19. The CDR3 runs from the conserved cysteine through the conserved F or W. A D gene is named only where the DNA matches it firmly. Expanded clones get a size class; other rows say once, few or many, or leave the size out.

abundance,d_gene,j_gene,v_gene,CDR3aa,CDR3nt
few,.,TRBJ1-2,TRBV4-1,CASSQDSDPGLGVF,TGCGCCAGCAGCCAAGATTCGGACCCGGGACTTGGCGTTTTC
.,.,TRBJ2-1,TRBV28,CASSYPKLRTVATYNEQFF,TGTGCCAGCAGTTACCCAAAACTTCGAACAGTAGCGACCTACAATGAGCAGTTCTTC
.,TRBD1,TRBJ1-1,TRBV7-6,CASSPPGTGANTEAFF,TGTGCCAGCAGCCCGCCCGGGACAGGGGCGAACACTGAAGCTTTCTTT
.,TRBD2,TRBJ2-7,TRBV4-2,CASSQASGGGSYEQYF,TGTGCCAGCAGCCAAGCAAGCGGGGGGGGATCCTACGAGCAGTACTTC
.,TRBD1,TRBJ2-5,TRBV6-5,CASNDPGGRETQYF,TGTGCCAGCAACGATCCAGGGGGCAGAGAGACCCAGTACTTC
.,TRBD1,TRBJ2-7,TRBV30,CAWEPRGQGYEQYF,TGTGCCTGGGAACCCCGTGGACAGGGCTACGAGCAGTACTTC
.,.,TRBJ1-2,TRBV3-1/TRBV3-2,CASSQDWLGSYGYTF,TGTGCCAGCAGCCAAGATTGGCTTGGGAGCTATGGCTACACCTTC
.,.,TRBJ2-2,TRBV24-1,CATSDPTVNTGELFF,TGTGCCACCAGTGACCCAACAGTGAACACCGGGGAGCTGTTTTTT
.,.,TRBJ2-3,TRBV5-1,CASSFGSRRSTDTQYF,TGCGCCAGCAGCTTCGGCTCGCGGAGAAGCACAGATACGCAGTATTTT
.,.,TRBJ2-3,TRBV3-1/TRBV3-2,CASSPGTFSTDTQYF,TGTGCCAGCAGCCCAGGGACATTTAGCACAGATACGCAGTATTTT
.,TRBD2,TRBJ2-1,TRBV5-4,CASSLRTSDEQFF,TGTGCCAGCAGCTTGAGAACTAGCGATGAGCAGTTCTTC
.,.,TRBJ2-4,TRBV5-5,CASSLTGENIQYF,TGTGCCAGCAGTCTCACGGGAGAAAACATTCAGTACTTC
.,.,TRBJ2-3,TRBV6-2/TRBV6-3,CASSLDTASTDTQYF,TGTGCCAGCAGTCTGGACACAGCAAGCACAGATACGCAGTATTTT
once,TRBD1,TRBJ1-1,TRBV5-1,CASSPGTGGVSEAFF,TGCGCCAGCAGCCCGGGGACAGGGGGCGTTAGTGAAGCTTTCTTT
few,.,TRBJ1-1,TRBV18,CASSPELNTEAFF,TGTGCCAGCTCTCCAGAGTTGAACACTGAAGCTTTCTTT
.,TRBD1,TRBJ1-1,TRBV27,CASSSRTGGFEAFF,TGTGCCAGCAGTTCACGGACAGGGGGTTTTGAAGCTTTCTTT
.,TRBD2,TRBJ2-3,TRBV4-1,CASSQLARSGTDTQYF,TGCGCCAGCAGTCAACTAGCGAGATCCGGCACAGATACGCAGTATTTT
.,.,TRBJ2-6,TRBV5-1,CASRPRVASGANVLTF,TGCGCCAGCAGACCCAGGGTGGCCTCTGGGGCCAACGTCCTGACTTTC
few,TRBD1,TRBJ1-6,TRBV4-2,CASSQGQGYNSPLHF,TGTGCCAGCAGCCAAGGACAGGGCTATAATTCACCCCTCCACTTT
.,.,TRBJ1-2,TRBV28,CASSPALGAADYGYTF,TGTGCCAGCAGTCCTGCTTTGGGGGCTGCGGACTATGGCTACACCTTC
.,TRBD1,TRBJ1-2,TRBV30,CAWSTKQGNYGYTF,TGTGCCTGGAGTACCAAACAGGGGAACTATGGCTACACCTTC
.,.,TRBJ1-1,TRBV18,CASSPPGAQNTEAFF,TGTGCCAGCTCACCACCGGGGGCCCAGAACACTGAAGCTTTCTTT
.,.,TRBJ1-5,TRBV15,CATSASTGKRQPQHF,TGTGCCACCAGCGCCTCGACAGGAAAACGGCAGCCCCAGCATTTT
.,TRBD1,TRBJ1-6,TRBV5-1,CASSGRTGWTNSPLHF,TGCGCCAGCAGCGGGAGGACAGGGTGGACCAATTCACCCCTCCACTTT
.,.,TRBJ1-6,TRBV28,CASSQGNNSPLHF,TGTGCCAGCAGCCAGGGTAACAATTCACCCCTCCACTTT
.,.,TRBJ2-1,TRBV5-1,CASSYGTYQGEQFF,TGCGCCAGCAGCTATGGGACTTACCAAGGGGAGCAGTTCTTC
.,TRBD2,TRBJ2-3,TRBV19,CASSMYSGGSDTQYF,TGTGCCAGTAGTATGTACAGCGGGGGTTCAGATACGCAGTATTTT
.,TRBD1,TRBJ2-7,TRBV6-1,CASSETTGVEQYF,TGTGCCAGCAGTGAAACGACAGGGGTCGAGCAGTACTTC
.,.,TRBJ2-1,TRBV20-1,CSARGENEQFF,TGCAGTGCTAGAGGGGAGAATGAGCAGTTCTTC
once,TRBD1,TRBJ2-2,TRBV19,CASMRQGWTGELFF,TGTGCCAGTATGCGACAGGGTTGGACCGGGGAGCTGTTTTTT
.,.,TRBJ2-5,TRBV5-1,CASSSTGETQYF,TGCGCCAGCAGCTCGACGGGGGAGACCCAGTACTTC
few,.,TRBJ1-2,TRBV3-1/TRBV3-2,CASTPTSSNYGYTF,TGTGCCAGCACCCCGACATCCTCTAACTATGGCTACACCTTC
.,.,TRBJ1-2,TRBV6-5,CASSSSPGYGYTF,TGTGCCAGCAGTTCCAGTCCAGGCTATGGCTACACCTTC
.,TRBD1,TRBJ1-2,TRBV28,CASSKVSGTGIYGYTF,TGTGCCAGCAGTAAAGTATCCGGGACAGGCATATATGGCTACACCTTC
.,TRBD2,TRBJ2-7,TRBV7-2,CASSLVAGGPSSYEQYF,TGTGCCAGCAGCTTAGTAGCGGGGGGTCCTAGCTCCTACGAGCAGTACTTC
.,TRBD1,TRBJ2-1,TRBV5-4,CASSASQGADYNEQFF,TGTGCCAGCAGCGCATCTCAGGGGGCCGACTACAATGAGCAGTTCTTC
once,TRBD2,TRBJ2-3,TRBV2,CASSVQAGATTDTQYF,TGTGCCAGCAGTGTACAAGCGGGAGCCACCACAGATACGCAGTATTTT
.,TRBD1,TRBJ1-1,TRBV27,CASSLTGTGGTEAFF,TGTGCCAGCAGTTTAACCGGGACAGGGGGCACTGAAGCTTTCTTT
.,.,TRBJ2-7,TRBV11-2,CASSLDVGDEQYF,TGTGCCAGCAGCTTAGATGTAGGGGACGAGCAGTACTTC
.,TRBD2,TRBJ2-3,TRBV6-4,CASRTKGTSSWGADTQYF,TGTGCCAGCCGAACGAAAGGGACTAGCAGCTGGGGGGCAGATACGCAGTATTTT
.,.,TRBJ1-6,TRBV5-5,CASSARDFANSPLHF,TGTGCCAGCAGCGCCCGGGACTTTGCTAATTCACCCCTCCACTTT
.,TRBD2,TRBJ2-5,TRBV2,CASSGGLVQQTQYF,TGTGCCAGCAGTGGGGGACTAGTTCAGCAGACCCAGTACTTC
.,TRBD1,TRBJ2-1,TRBV4-1,CASSQAGGTYNEQFF,TGCGCCAGCAGCCAAGCAGGGGGCACGTACAATGAGCAGTTCTTC
.,TRBD1,TRBJ2-1,TRBV5-1,CASSLHRDRGRNEQFF,TGCGCCAGCAGCTTGCACCGGGACAGGGGGCGAAATGAGCAGTTCTTC
.,TRBD1,TRBJ2-2,TRBV5-1,CASSLTGDTGELFF,TGCGCCAGCAGCTTGACAGGGGACACCGGGGAGCTGTTTTTT